This entry is about one T cell receptor beta chain. Its antigen is as yet unknown. CDR3 size: 14 residues. Per the germline V gene, CDR1 is MNHEY and CDR2 is SVGAGI. V gave up 5 bases and J gave up 7 bases, with 16 bases separating them. The data were obtained in a study of blood T cells in healthy people across ages. Study-wide results and limits: Long-lived and aged donors differed, with more naive CD4+ cells and higher diversity in the long-lived.

The authors ran a second PCR of about 7 to 12 cycles using a sample-barcoded 5' primer and a J-beta primer mix. MiXCR was run by TCRdb on the 5' RACE reads, yielding one entry per CDR3 protein. The repertoire includes over 1,500,000 distinct CDR3 sequences, around 50% of them detected once, and over 2% sits in the top ten. Around 9.5 milliliters of peripheral blood were drawn from each donor. Extracted total RNA amounted to at least 5.5 micrograms for each sample. This TCR was sampled from a woman aged 35 to 49 in good health. The chain employs TRBV6-5 and TRBJ2-3; D gene ambiguous. Sequencing was performed on blood. Written as DNA, the CDR3 is TGTGCCAGCAGTGACTTCTCCGGACCCTATACGCAGTATTTT. Translated, it gives CASSDFSGPYTQYF.